The 10 T cell receptor beta chains below were found in one sample sequenced in a study of CD8+CD57+ T cells in acquired aplastic anemia. For sequencing, patients were chosen who had shown expansion of CD8+CD57+ cells by flow cytometry. CDR3 and TCR beta VDJ profiling relied on genomic DNA as the template. MiXCR, applied by TCRdb to the reads, yields one record per CDR3 protein. In the table there are fewer than 200,000 distinct CDR3 sequences, about half of which are singletons. The sequenced sample was sorted CD4+, CD8+, or CD8+CD57+ T cells (not recorded which) from PBMCs. These receptors were obtained from a human donor with aplastic anemia.

The genes are TRBV30 and TRBJ2-3; 8 nucleotides align to TRBD1. This CDR3 has 15 residues. CDR1 is GTSNPN, CDR2 SVGIG, per germline (reference sequence). V shed 5 bases and J 0 bases; nucleotides not matched to a gene: 7. Written as DNA, the CDR3 is TGTGCCTGGGGGCCCGGACAGGGTAGCACAGATACGCAGTATTTT. Translated: CAWGPGQGSTDTQYF.

The chain has TRBV10-3 and TRBJ2-1; D uncertain. CDR3 length: 10 amino acids. V gave up 11 bases and J gave up 5 bases, with 7 bases separating them. The V gene's germline CDR1 is ENHRY and CDR2 SYGVKD. CDR3 DNA: TGTGCCCTTCAGAACAATGAGCAGTTCTTC. As protein: CALQNNEQFF.

This clonotype showed up just a few times. The CDR3 here is CASNDAGGNWDQPQHF. The CDR3, as DNA: TGTGCCAGCAATGATGCAGGGGGCAATTGGGATCAGCCCCAGCATTTT. The chain links TRBV28 to TRBJ1-5; 8 bases are shared with TRBD1. This CDR3 has 16 amino acids. CDR1 and CDR2 from the germline V gene are MDHEN and SYDVKM. V lost 7 bases and J lost 5; bases outside the gene matches: 13.

Many counts were recorded for this clonotype. The V gene is TRBV9, the J gene TRBJ2-2; the D gene is possibly TRBD2 (6 bases). Germline CDR1 SGDLS, CDR2 YYNGEE. V lost 0 bases to trimming and J lost 5 bases, with 11 bases between them. This CDR3 comprises 15 residues. CDR3 coding DNA: TGTGCCAGCAGCGTAGGGCAGGGAGGTACCGGGGAGCTGTTTTTT. This translates into CASSVGQGGTGELFF.

This clonotype was seen many times. The CDR3, as DNA: TGCAGCGTTGCCCTCTCTCGCGGGGGGGTCACAGATACGCAGTATTTT. Its protein product is CSVALSRGGVTDTQYF. The gene calls are TRBV29-1 and TRBJ2-3; 9 bases agree with TRBD2. The CDR3 runs to 16 residues. Trimming removed 4 bases from V and 2 bases from J; junction bases left unmatched: 10. Germline V gene sequence: CDR1 SQVTM, CDR2 ANQGSEA.

The V call is TRBV3-1, the J call TRBJ2-1; possibly TRBD1 or TRBD2 for D (6 bases each). The CDR3 spans 13 residues. With 4 bases removed from V and 9 bases from J, the gap between germline ends came to 13 bases. Germline V gives CDR1 LGHDT, CDR2 YNNKEL (reference sequence). The CDR3, as DNA: TGTGCCAGCAGCCTTGGGGGGCCGGTTGAGCAGTTCTTC. The encoded protein is CASSLGGPVEQFF.

V and J are TRBV7-9 and TRBJ2-5, with TRBD1 matching over 7 bases. V lost 6 bases to trimming and J lost 3 bases; unmatched junction nucleotides: 7. There are 14 residues in the CDR3. Germline V gene data show CDR1 as SEHNR and CDR2 as FQNEAQ (reference sequence). The DNA for the CDR3 is TGTGCCAGCAGTCCGACCGACAGGGAAGAGACCCAGTACTTC. Residues: CASSPTDREETQYF.

This chain uses TRBV20-1 with TRBJ1-6; a weak D match, TRBD1 (6 bases). Per germline, CDR1 DFQATT and CDR2 SNEGSKA (reference sequence). This CDR3 contains 16 residues. V gave up 1 base and J gave up 6 bases, with 16 bases separating them. The CDR3 DNA follows: TGCAGTGCTAGAGTGGGTTGGGGGGGCCTTAATTCACCCCTCCACTTT. Its protein product is CSARVGWGGLNSPLHF.

This rearrangement joins TRBV9 to TRBJ1-1; TRBD1 is a possible D gene (5 bases). The CDR3 spans 13 residues. Trimming left V 0 bases short and J 7 bases short, with 10 bases between. The germline V gene encodes CDR1 SGDLS and CDR2 YYNGEE. The CDR3: CASSVGGTGEAFF. In nucleotides, the CDR3 is TGTGCCAGCAGCGTAGGTGGAACAGGTGAAGCTTTCTTT.

The V call is TRBV10-3, the J call TRBJ2-7; tentative D call: TRBD2 (6 bases). Trimming took 3 bases from V and 2 from J, leaving 11 bases between them. Germline CDR1 ENHRY, CDR2 SYGVKD. The CDR3 has 14 amino acids. The CDR3 here is CAISEETRPYEQYF. The CDR3 DNA reads TGTGCCATCAGTGAAGAGACTAGACCCTACGAGCAGTACTTC.